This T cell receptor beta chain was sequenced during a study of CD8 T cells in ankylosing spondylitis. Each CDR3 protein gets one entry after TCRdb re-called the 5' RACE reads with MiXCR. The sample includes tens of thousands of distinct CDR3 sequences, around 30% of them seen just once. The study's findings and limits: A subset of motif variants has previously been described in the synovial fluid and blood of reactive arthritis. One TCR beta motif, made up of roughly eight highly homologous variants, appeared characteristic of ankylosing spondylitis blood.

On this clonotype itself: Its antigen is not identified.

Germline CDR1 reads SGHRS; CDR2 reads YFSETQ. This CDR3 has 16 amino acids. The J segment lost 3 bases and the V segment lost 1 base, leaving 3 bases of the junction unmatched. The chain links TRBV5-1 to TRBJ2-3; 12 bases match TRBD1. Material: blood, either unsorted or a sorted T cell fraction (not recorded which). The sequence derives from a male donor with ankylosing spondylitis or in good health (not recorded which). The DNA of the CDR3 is TGCGCCAGCAGCTTGTGGGGACAGGGGGCTACAGATACGCAGTATTTT. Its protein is CASSLWGQGATDTQYF.